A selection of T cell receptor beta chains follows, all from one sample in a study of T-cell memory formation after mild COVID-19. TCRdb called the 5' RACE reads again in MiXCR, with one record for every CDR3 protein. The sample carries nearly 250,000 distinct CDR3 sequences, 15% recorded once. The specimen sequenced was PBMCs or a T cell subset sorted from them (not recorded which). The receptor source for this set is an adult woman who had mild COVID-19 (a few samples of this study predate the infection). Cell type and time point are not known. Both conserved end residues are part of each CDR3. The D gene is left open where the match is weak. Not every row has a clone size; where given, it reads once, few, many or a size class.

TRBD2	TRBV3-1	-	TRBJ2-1	CASSQHGLAGGVPFF	TGTGCCAGCAGCCAACACGGGCTAGCGGGAGGTGTGCCGTTCTTC
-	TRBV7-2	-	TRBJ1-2	CASSLGSGTPEIGGYTF	TGTGCCAGCAGCTTAGGGTCGGGGACCCCCGAAATAGGTGGCTACACCTTC
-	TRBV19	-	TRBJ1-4	CASRPTGLRREKLFF	TGTGCCAGTAGGCCGACGGGCCTTCGGCGGGAAAAACTGTTTTTT
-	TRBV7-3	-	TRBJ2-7	CASSLTFGVGYEQYF	TGTGCCAGCAGCTTAACGTTCGGGGTGGGCTACGAGCAGTACTTC
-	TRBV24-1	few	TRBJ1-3	CATNHGSSGNTIYF	TGTGCCACCAACCACGGATCCTCTGGAAACACCATATATTTT
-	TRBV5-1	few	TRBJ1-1	CASREQPNTEAFF	TGCGCCAGCAGGGAGCAACCGAACACTGAAGCTTTCTTT
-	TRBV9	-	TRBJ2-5	CASSPLVDGETQYF	TGTGCCAGCAGCCCCTTGGTCGATGGAGAGACCCAGTACTTC
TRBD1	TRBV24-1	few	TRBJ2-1	CATSDPGQGSNEQFF	TGTGCCACCAGTGATCCGGGACAGGGATCCAATGAGCAGTTCTTC
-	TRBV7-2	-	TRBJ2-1	CASGAWAGKGFNEQFF	TGTGCCAGCGGGGCCTGGGCGGGAAAGGGGTTCAATGAGCAGTTCTTC
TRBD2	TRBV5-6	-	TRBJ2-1	CASSLRSGGGYNEQFF	TGTGCCAGCAGCCTACGTAGCGGGGGAGGATACAATGAGCAGTTCTTC
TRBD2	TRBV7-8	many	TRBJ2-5	CASSPRGGRETQYF	TGTGCCAGCAGCCCTCGCGGGGGACGAGAGACCCAGTACTTC
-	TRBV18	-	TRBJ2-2	CASSPARARSNTGELFF	TGTGCCAGCTCACCAGCAAGGGCAAGGTCGAACACCGGGGAGCTGTTTTTT
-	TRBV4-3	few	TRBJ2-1	CASSQEVVGEQFF	TGCGCCAGCAGCCAAGAGGTAGTTGGTGAGCAGTTCTTC
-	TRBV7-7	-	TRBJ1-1	CASSAEGGTEAFF	TGTGCCAGCAGCGCCGAAGGTGGCACTGAAGCTTTCTTT
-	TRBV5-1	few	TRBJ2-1	CASSWEGEWYNEQFF	TGCGCCAGCAGCTGGGAGGGGGAGTGGTACAATGAGCAGTTCTTC
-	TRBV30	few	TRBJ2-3	CAWSVGGAGTDTQYF	TGTGCCTGGAGTGTAGGGGGGGCTGGCACAGATACGCAGTATTTT
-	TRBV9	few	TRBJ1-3	CASSVGGSAGNTIYF	TGTGCCAGCAGCGTAGGGGGGTCCGCTGGAAACACCATATATTTT
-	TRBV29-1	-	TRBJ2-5	CSVLNPEETQYF	TGCAGCGTTTTAAACCCCGAAGAGACCCAGTACTTC
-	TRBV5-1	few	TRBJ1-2	CASSLWPGEPYGYTF	TGCGCCAGCAGCTTGTGGCCAGGGGAGCCCTATGGCTACACCTTC
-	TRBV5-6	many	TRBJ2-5	CASSSTNFRVGETQYF	TGTGCCAGCAGCTCGACCAACTTCAGGGTAGGGGAGACCCAGTACTTC
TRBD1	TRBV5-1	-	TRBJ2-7	CASSSRDRVTEQYF	TGCGCCAGCAGCTCCAGGGACAGGGTAACCGAGCAGTACTTC
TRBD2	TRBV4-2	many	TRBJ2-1	CASSQLAGGFDSYNEQFF	TGTGCCAGCAGCCAACTAGCGGGGGGCTTCGACTCCTACAATGAGCAGTTCTTC
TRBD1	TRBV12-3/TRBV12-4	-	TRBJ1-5	CASSLAGTGFQPQHF	TGTGCCAGCAGTTTAGCCGGGACAGGGTTTCAGCCCCAGCATTTT
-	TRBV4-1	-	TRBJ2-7	CASSLLLPGRSEQYF	TGCGCCAGCAGCCTCCTCCTGCCAGGGAGATCCGAGCAGTACTTC
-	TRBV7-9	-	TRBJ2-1	CASSFFLTGNNEQFF	TGTGCCAGCAGCTTCTTTCTAACTGGTAACAATGAGCAGTTCTTC
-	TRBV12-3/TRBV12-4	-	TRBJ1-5	CASSPDNQPQHF	TGTGCCAGCAGTCCCGATAATCAGCCCCAGCATTTT
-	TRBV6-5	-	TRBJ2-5	CASRKGQETQYF	TGTGCCAGCCGCAAAGGACAAGAGACCCAGTACTTC
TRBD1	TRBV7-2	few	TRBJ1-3	CASSSGTGDLGNTIYF	TGTGCCAGCAGCTCCGGGACAGGCGACCTCGGAAACACCATATATTTT
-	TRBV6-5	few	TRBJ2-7	CASSTGTSGREQYF	TGTGCCAGCAGTACAGGGACGTCCGGGAGAGAGCAGTACTTC